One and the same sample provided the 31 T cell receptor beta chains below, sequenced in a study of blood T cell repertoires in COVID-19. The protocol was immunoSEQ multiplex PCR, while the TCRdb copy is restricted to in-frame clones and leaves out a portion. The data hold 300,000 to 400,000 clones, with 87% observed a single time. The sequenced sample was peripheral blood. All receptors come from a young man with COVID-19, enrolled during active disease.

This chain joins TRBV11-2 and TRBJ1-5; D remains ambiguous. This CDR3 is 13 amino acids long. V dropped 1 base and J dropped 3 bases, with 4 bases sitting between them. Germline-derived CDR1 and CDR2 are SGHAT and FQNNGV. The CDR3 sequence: CASSLVDNQPQHF. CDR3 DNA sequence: TGTGCCAGCAGCTTAGTAGACAATCAGCCCCAGCATTTT.

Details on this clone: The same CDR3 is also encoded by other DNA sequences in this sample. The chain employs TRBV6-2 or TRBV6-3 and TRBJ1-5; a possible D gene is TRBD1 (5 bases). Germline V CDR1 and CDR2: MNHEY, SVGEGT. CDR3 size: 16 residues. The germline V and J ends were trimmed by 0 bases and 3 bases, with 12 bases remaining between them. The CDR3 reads CASSYSGQRINQPQHF. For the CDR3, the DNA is TGTGCCAGCAGTTACTCGGGGCAGAGGATCAATCAGCCCCAGCATTTT.

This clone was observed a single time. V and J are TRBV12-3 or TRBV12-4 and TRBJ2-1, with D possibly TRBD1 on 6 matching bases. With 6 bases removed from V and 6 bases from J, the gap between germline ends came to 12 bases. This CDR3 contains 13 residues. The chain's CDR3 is CASSPRTVNEQFF. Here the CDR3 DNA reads TGTGCCAGCAGCCCTCGGACAGTCAATGAGCAGTTCTTC.

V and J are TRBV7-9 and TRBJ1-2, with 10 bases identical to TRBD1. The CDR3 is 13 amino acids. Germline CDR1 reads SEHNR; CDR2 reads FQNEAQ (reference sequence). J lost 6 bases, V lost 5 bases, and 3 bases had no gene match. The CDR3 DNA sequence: TGTGCCAGCAGCCTTGGACAGGGGGATGGCTACACCTTC. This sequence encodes CASSLGQGDGYTF.

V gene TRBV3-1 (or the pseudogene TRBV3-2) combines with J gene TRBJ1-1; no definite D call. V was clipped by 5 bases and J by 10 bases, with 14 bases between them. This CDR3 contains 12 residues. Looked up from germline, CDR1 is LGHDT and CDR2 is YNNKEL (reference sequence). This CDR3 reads CASSYLEEVAFF. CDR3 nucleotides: TGTGCCAGCAGCTATCTTGAGGAGGTAGCTTTCTTT.

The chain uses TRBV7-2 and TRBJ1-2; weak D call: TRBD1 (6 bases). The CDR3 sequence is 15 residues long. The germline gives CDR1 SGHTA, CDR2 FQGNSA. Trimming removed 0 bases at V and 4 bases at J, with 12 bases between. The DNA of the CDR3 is TGTGCCAGCAGCTTAGCGCGGCAGGGGCCCTATGGCTACACCTTC. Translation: CASSLARQGPYGYTF.

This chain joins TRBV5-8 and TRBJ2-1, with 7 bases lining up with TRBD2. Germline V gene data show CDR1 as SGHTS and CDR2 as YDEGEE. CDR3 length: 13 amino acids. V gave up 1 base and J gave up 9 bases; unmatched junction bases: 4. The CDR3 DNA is TGTGCCAGCAGCTTGAGGAGGGAGGGTGAGCAGTTCTTC. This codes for CASSLRREGEQFF.

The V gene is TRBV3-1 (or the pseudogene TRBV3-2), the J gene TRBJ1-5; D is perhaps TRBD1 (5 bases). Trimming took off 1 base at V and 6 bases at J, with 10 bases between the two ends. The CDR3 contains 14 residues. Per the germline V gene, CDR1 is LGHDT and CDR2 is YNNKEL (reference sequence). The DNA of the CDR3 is TGTGCCAGCAGCCAAGTGGGGGAGGGTCAGCCCCAGCATTTT. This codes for CASSQVGEGQPQHF.

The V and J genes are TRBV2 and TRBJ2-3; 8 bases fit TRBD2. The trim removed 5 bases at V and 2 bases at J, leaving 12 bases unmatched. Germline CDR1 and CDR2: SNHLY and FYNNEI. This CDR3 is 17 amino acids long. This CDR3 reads CASSPNPTSVYTDTQYF. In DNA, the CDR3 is TGTGCCAGCAGTCCCAACCCGACTAGCGTGTACACAGATACGCAGTATTTT.

This CDR3 is CASSLRTSGRSSYEQYF. DNA for the CDR3: TGTGCCAGCAGCCTCCGGACTAGCGGGAGGTCCTCCTACGAGCAGTACTTC. The genes are TRBV21-1 and TRBJ2-7; the table's D call, TRBD2, was not checked against the DNA. TRBV21-1 is tagged as a pseudogene. This CDR3 is 17 amino acids long.

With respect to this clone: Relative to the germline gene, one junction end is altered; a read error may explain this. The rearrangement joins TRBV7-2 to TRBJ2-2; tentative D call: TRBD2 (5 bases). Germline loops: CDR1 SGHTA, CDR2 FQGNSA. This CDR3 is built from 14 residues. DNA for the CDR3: TGCCCTCCGTCCCGGGGAGAGGGCACCGGGGAGCTGTTTTTT. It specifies CPPSRGEGTGELFF.

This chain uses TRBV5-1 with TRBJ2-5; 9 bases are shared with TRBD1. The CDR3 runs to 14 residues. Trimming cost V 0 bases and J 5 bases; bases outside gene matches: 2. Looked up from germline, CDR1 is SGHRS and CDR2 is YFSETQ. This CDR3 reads CASSLVGQGETQYF. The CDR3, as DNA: TGCGCCAGCAGCTTGGTCGGACAGGGGGAGACCCAGTACTTC.

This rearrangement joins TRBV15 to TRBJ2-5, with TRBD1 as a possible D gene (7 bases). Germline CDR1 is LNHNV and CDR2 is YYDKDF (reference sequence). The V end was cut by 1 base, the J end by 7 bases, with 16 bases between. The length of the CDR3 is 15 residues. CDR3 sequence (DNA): TGTGCCACCAGCAGAGCAGGGGGGATTCTAGCGACCCAGTACTTC. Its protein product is CATSRAGGILATQYF.

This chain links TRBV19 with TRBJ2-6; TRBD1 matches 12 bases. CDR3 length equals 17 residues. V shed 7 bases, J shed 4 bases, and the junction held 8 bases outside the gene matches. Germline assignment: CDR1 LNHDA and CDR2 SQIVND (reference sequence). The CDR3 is CASNTGQGALGANVLTF. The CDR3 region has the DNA TGTGCCAGTAATACGGGACAGGGGGCATTAGGGGCCAACGTCCTGACTTTC.

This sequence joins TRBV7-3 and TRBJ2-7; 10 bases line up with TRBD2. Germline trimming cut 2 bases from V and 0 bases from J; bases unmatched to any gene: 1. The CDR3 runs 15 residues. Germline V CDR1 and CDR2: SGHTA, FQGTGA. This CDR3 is CASSLQRGGSYEQYF. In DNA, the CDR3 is TGTGCCAGCAGCTTACAGCGGGGGGGCTCCTACGAGCAGTACTTC.

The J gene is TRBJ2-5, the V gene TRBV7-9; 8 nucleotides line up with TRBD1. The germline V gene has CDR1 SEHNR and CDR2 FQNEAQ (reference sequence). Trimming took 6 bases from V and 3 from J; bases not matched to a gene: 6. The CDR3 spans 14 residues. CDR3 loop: CASSQPGGKETQYF. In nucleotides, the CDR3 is TGTGCCAGCAGTCAACCAGGGGGCAAAGAGACCCAGTACTTC.

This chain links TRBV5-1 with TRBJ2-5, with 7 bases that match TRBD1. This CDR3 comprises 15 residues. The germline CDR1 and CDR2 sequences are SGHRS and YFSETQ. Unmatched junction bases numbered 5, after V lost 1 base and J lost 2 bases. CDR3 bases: TGCGCCAGCAGCTTGACTTGGGGACAGCAAGAGACCCAGTACTTC. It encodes CASSLTWGQQETQYF.

CDR3 nucleotides: TGTGCCAGCAGTTTAATGAGGGCCCAGCATTTT. Protein sequence: CASSLMRAQHF. The chain uses TRBV12-3 or TRBV12-4 and TRBJ1-5, with D uncertain. CDR3 length equals 11 residues. The V gene lost 2 bases and the J gene lost 11 bases, with 7 bases spanning the gap.

In DNA form, the CDR3 reads TGCGCCAGCAGCTTGGAGGCGGGGGAGTTCCATGAGCAGTTCTTC. It codes for CASSLEAGEFHEQFF. The V gene is TRBV5-1, the J gene TRBJ2-1; 7 bases fit TRBD2. J was trimmed by 8 bases and V by 0 bases; bases with no gene match: 8. The CDR3 consists of 15 residues. CDR1 and CDR2 from the germline V gene are SGHRS and YFSETQ.

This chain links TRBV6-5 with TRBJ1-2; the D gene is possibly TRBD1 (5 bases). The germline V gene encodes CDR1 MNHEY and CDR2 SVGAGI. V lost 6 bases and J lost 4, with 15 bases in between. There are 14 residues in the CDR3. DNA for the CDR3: TGTGCCAGCAGCAACTCAGGGACTCGCTATGGCTACACCTTC. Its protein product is CASSNSGTRYGYTF.

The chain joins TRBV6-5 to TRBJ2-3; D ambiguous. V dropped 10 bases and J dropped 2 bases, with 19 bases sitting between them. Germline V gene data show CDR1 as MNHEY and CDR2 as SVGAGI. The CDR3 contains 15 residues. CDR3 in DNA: TGTGCCACCTCTCGGTACCTCCCCACCACAGATACGCAGTATTTT. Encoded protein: CATSRYLPTTDTQYF.

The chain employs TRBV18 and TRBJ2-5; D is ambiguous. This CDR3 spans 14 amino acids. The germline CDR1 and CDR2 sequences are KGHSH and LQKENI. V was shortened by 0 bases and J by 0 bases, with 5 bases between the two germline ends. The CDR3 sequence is CASSPPTDQETQYF. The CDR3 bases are TGTGCCAGCTCACCACCCACAGACCAAGAGACCCAGTACTTC.

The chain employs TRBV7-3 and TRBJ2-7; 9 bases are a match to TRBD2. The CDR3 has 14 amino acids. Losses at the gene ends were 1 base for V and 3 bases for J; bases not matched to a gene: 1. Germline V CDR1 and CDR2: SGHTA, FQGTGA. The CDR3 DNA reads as TGTGCCAGCAGCTTAAGACTAGCGGTCTACGAGCAGTACTTC. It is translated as CASSLRLAVYEQYF.

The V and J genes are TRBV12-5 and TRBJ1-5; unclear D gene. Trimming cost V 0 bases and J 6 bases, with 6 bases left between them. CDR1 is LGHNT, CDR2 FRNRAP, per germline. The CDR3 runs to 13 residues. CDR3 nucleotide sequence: TGTGCTAGTGGTTTGGTACGGGGTCAGCCCCAGCATTTT. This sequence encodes CASGLVRGQPQHF.

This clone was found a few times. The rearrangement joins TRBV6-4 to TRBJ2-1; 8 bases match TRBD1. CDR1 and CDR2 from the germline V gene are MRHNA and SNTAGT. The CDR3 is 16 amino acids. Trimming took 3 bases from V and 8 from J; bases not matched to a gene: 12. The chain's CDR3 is CASSDGGQGAIDEQFF. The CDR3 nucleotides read TGTGCCAGCAGTGATGGGGGGCAGGGGGCGATCGATGAGCAGTTCTTC.

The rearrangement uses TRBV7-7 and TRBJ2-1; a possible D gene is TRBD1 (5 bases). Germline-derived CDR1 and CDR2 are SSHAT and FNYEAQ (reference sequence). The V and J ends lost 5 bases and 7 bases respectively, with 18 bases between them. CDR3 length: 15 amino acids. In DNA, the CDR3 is TGTGCCAGCAGCCCTGTCAGGGTCCCAAGAAATGAGCAGTTCTTC. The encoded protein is CASSPVRVPRNEQFF.

In DNA, the CDR3 is TGCGCCAGCAGGGCAGGGGGCCCCGCCGGGGAAGATACGCAGTATTTT. It codes for CASRAGGPAGEDTQYF. The V gene is TRBV10-1, the J gene TRBJ2-3; TRBD1 matches 8 bases. Germline loops: CDR1 WNHNN, CDR2 SYGVQD (reference sequence). V was pared by 6 bases and J by 5 bases, with 13 bases of the junction left unmatched. The CDR3 is 16 residues long.

Here the CDR3 DNA reads TGTGCCAGCAGTCGGCAGGGGGAGACCCAGTACTTC. This gives the protein CASSRQGETQYF. The chain is built from TRBV6-2 or TRBV6-3 and TRBJ2-5, with a possible D match to TRBD1 (6 bases). CDR3 size: 12 residues. Germline V lookup: CDR1 MNHEY, CDR2 SVGEGT. The V end lost 5 bases, the J end lost 5 bases, and 9 bases lay between the germline ends.

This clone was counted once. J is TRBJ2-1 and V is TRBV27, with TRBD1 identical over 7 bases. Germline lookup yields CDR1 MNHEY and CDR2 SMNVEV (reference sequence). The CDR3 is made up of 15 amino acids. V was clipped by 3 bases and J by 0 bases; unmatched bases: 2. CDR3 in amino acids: CASSLTGFSYNEQFF. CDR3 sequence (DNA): TGTGCCAGCAGTTTGACAGGGTTCTCCTACAATGAGCAGTTCTTC.

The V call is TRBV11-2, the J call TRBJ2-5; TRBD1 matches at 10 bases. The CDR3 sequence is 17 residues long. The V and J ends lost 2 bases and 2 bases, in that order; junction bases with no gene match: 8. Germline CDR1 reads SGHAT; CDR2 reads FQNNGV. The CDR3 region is CASSLHGGQGVQETQYF. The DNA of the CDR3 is TGTGCCAGCAGCTTACATGGTGGACAGGGGGTTCAAGAGACCCAGTACTTC.

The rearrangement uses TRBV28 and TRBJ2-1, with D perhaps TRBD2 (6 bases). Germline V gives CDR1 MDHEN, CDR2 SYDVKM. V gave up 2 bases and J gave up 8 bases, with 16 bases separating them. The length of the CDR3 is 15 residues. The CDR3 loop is CASSLVGRGWDEQFF. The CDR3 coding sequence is TGTGCCAGCAGTTTAGTCGGGAGAGGGTGGGATGAGCAGTTCTTC.